This T cell receptor beta chain was captured in a study of T cell changes during pregnancy in multiple sclerosis. Germline V gene lookup returns CDR1 MNHNS and CDR2 SASEGT. Trimming pared 8 bases from V and 5 bases from J, leaving 12 bases between. The CDR3 consists of 12 residues. Clones were read by immunoSEQ multiplex PCR, and TCRdb kept only the in-frame ones, dropping some. The table has 30,000 to 40,000 clones, about 89% seen once. The chain is built from TRBV6-1 and TRBJ2-5, with D tentatively TRBD1 (5 bases). The TCR originated in a female donor in good health, enrolled as a control in a pregnancy study. The sequences come from CD4+ T cells from peripheral blood mononuclear cells, collected in the third trimester of pregnancy. CDR3 DNA sequence: TGTGCCAGCCTCCAGGGCTGGGAGACCCAGTACTTC. This translates into CASLQGWETQYF.